This entry lists 20 T cell receptor beta chains sequenced from one sample in a study of control samples from healthy donors and cancer patients (dated by TCRdb to the early 2020s). The protocol used for the library was the immunoSEQ multiplex PCR assay. Entries here come from immuneACCESS through TCRdb and include only in-frame sequences with V and J called. Some clones fail to appear in such tables; in the studies checked, an unresolved V gene covers under half of the shortfall, and the cause of the remainder is unknown. This sample has 400,000 to 450,000 clones in its table, and 80% to 95% of those were observed once. The ten largest clonotypes hold 6% to 7% of the sample. The sequencing input was PBMCs. Receptor source: a middle-aged man with head and neck cancer.

The J gene is TRBJ1-1, the V gene TRBV15; D remains unclear. The CDR3 is made up of 14 amino acids. Germline assignment: CDR1 LNHNV and CDR2 YYDKDF (reference sequence). The ends were cut back, 3 bases at V and 1 base at J, with 9 bases in the middle. This chain's CDR3 is CATSRGLGNTEAFF. The CDR3 DNA reads TGTGCCACCAGCAGGGGCCTTGGGAACACTGAAGCTTTCTTT.

This sequence joins TRBV6-6 and TRBJ2-7; 9 bases are a match to TRBD1. CDR3 length: 14 residues. J lost 5 bases, V lost 0 bases, and 2 bases had no gene match. Looked up from germline, CDR1 is MNHNY and CDR2 is SVGAGI (reference sequence). The CDR3 DNA reads TGTGCCAGCAGTTACTCGGGACAGGGCAACGAGCAGTACTTC. As protein: CASSYSGQGNEQYF.

V usage is TRBV19 and J usage is TRBJ2-3; either TRBD1 or TRBD2 may fit D (5 bases each). V shed 5 bases and J shed 0 bases, with 12 bases lying between them. The CDR3 spans 15 residues. Per the germline V gene, CDR1 is LNHDA and CDR2 is SQIVND (reference sequence). The chain's CDR3 is CASSGAGSSTDTQYF. CDR3 DNA: TGTGCCAGTAGTGGGGCGGGCAGTAGCACAGATACGCAGTATTTT.

The V call is TRBV10-2, the J call TRBJ2-1; 9 bases map to TRBD2. After removal of 2 bases from V and 3 bases from J, the junction contained 5 bases not matched to a gene. CDR1 is WSHSY and CDR2 is SAAADI in the germline V gene. The CDR3 length is 16 residues. The DNA of the CDR3 is TGCGCCAGCAGTGAGCGGGCGGGGGGGCTCTACAATGAGCAGTTCTTC. Protein sequence: CASSERAGGLYNEQFF.

This chain uses TRBV6-1 with TRBJ1-6; D gene ambiguous. Germline V lookup: CDR1 MNHNS, CDR2 SASEGT. The CDR3 contains 14 residues. V was clipped by 1 base and J by 10 bases, with 11 bases between them. The CDR3 DNA reads as TGTGCCAGCAGTGAAGGGCGTCTAGGATCACCCCTCCACTTT. It codes for CASSEGRLGSPLHF.

This clone was recorded a few times. This chain links TRBV28 with TRBJ2-7, with 8 bases that match TRBD2. The CDR3 is 16 amino acids. With V trimmed by 1 base and J by 4 bases, 9 bases remained unmatched. Germline-derived CDR1 and CDR2 are MDHEN and SYDVKM. CDR3 sequence reads: CASSLLGGRSPYEQYF. CDR3 DNA: TGTGCCAGCAGTTTATTGGGCGGGAGGAGTCCTTACGAGCAGTACTTC.

The chain is built from TRBV6-6 and TRBJ1-6; weak D call: TRBD1 (6 bases). Germline CDR1 reads MNHNY; CDR2 reads SVGAGI (reference sequence). The CDR3 runs to 16 residues. Trimming cost V 6 bases and J 7 bases, with 19 bases left between them. The CDR3 is CASSYGGQGGNSPLHF. The CDR3 DNA reads TGTGCCAGCAGCTACGGGGGGCAGGGAGGAAATTCACCCCTCCACTTT.

The table lists this clone with a count of one. The rearrangement uses TRBV7-9 and TRBJ2-4; possible D gene TRBD1, 6 bases. The CDR3 spans 15 residues. Trimming removed 6 bases at V and 8 bases at J, with 20 bases between. Germline values: CDR1 SEHNR, CDR2 FQNEAQ (reference sequence). The chain's CDR3 is CASSSPGTIRDIQYF. CDR3 bases: TGTGCCAGCAGTTCCCCCGGGACAATCAGAGACATTCAGTACTTC.

The chain is built from TRBV2 and TRBJ2-5, with TRBD2 matching over 8 bases. This CDR3 has 14 residues. J was trimmed by 9 bases and V by 4 bases; bases with no gene match: 10. Germline V gene data show CDR1 as SNHLY and CDR2 as FYNNEI. The CDR3 loop reads CASSVELAVPAQYF. DNA for the CDR3: TGTGCCAGCAGTGTGGAACTAGCGGTCCCGGCCCAGTACTTC.

The rearrangement joins TRBV15 to TRBJ2-3, with TRBD2 matching over 8 bases. Unmatched junction bases numbered 7, after V lost 3 bases and J lost 2 bases. The CDR3 consists of 16 residues. The germline gives CDR1 LNHNV, CDR2 YYDKDF (reference sequence). Here the CDR3 DNA reads TGTGCCACCAGCAGGCGGGCGGGAGGTATCACAGATACGCAGTATTTT. This gives the protein CATSRRAGGITDTQYF.

The V and J genes are TRBV7-8 and TRBJ2-2, with 10 bases that match TRBD2. J lost 4 bases, V lost 4 bases, and 9 bases had no gene match. The CDR3 runs 17 residues. Germline loops: CDR1 SGHVS, CDR2 FQNEAQ. As DNA, the CDR3 is TGTGCCAGCAGCTACGGACTAGCGGCCCTCAGCACCGGGGAGCTGTTTTTT. Translated, it gives CASSYGLAALSTGELFF.

The rearrangement joins TRBV5-1 to TRBJ1-1; D gene unclear. V lost 5 bases, J lost 4 bases, and 15 bases lay in between. Germline lookup yields CDR1 SGHRS and CDR2 YFSETQ. CDR3 length: 14 residues. DNA for the CDR3: TGCGCCAGCAGTCAGGCCCGAGGCAGCACTGAAGCTTTCTTT. The encoded protein is CASSQARGSTEAFF.

The table lists this clone with a count of one. A much more abundant neighbour one base away suggests this may be a read error. The rearrangement uses TRBV7-3 and TRBJ1-5, with no clear D. V lost 3 bases, J lost 0 bases, and 3 bases lay in between. The CDR3 totals 13 residues. Germline V gene data show CDR1 as SGHTA and CDR2 as FQGTGA. CDR3: CASSLDSNQPQHF. The CDR3 DNA reads as TGTGCCAGCAGCTTGGATAGCAATCAGCCCCAGCATTTT.

This clone appeared a few times. The chain links TRBV4-1 to TRBJ2-3; 11 bases are a match to TRBD2. CDR1 is MGHRA, CDR2 YSYEKL, per germline. This CDR3 has 15 amino acids. J lost 5 bases, V lost 9 bases, and 10 bases had no gene match. The CDR3 nucleotides are TGCGCCAGTCAATTTAGCGGGGGGGCGGGAGATACGCAGTATTTT. Translation gives CASQFSGGAGDTQYF.

The sample holds a few counts of this clone. The chain has TRBV7-2 and TRBJ1-1; D uncertain. V was clipped by 2 bases and J by 1 base, with 5 bases between them. The CDR3 runs to 13 residues. The germline V gene has CDR1 SGHTA and CDR2 FQGNSA. CDR3 sequence: CASSLRTNTEAFF. CDR3 nucleotide sequence: TGTGCCAGCAGCTTACGGACGAACACTGAAGCTTTCTTT.

The rearrangement joins TRBV19 to TRBJ2-7, with a tentative D call TRBD1 (6 bases). V was trimmed by 6 bases and J by 6 bases, leaving 15 bases between them. Germline CDR1 and CDR2: LNHDA and SQIVND (reference sequence). This CDR3 is 13 amino acids long. This CDR3 is CASSPSGDGEQYF. Here the CDR3 DNA reads TGTGCCAGTAGCCCGTCAGGGGACGGCGAGCAGTACTTC.

This chain uses TRBV5-6 with TRBJ1-1; 8 bases fit TRBD1. From germline, CDR1 is SGHDT and CDR2 YYEEEE. The V and J ends lost 6 bases and 1 base, in that order; junction bases with no gene match: 8. The CDR3 length is 15 residues. The CDR3: CASTPTGAENTEAFF. The CDR3, as DNA: TGTGCCAGCACGCCGACAGGGGCCGAGAACACTGAAGCTTTCTTT.

This clone was detected only once. This sequence joins TRBV2 and TRBJ2-7; 7 positions agree with TRBD1. CDR1 and CDR2 from the germline V gene are SNHLY and FYNNEI. V was clipped by 7 bases and J by 7 bases; unmatched bases: 10. This CDR3 comprises 13 residues. The DNA for the CDR3 is TGTGCCAGCAATGTGGTTAGGGGGCAAGAGCAGTACTTC. Amino acid sequence: CASNVVRGQEQYF.

The chain uses TRBV5-1 and TRBJ1-1; D unclear. Germline assignment: CDR1 SGHRS and CDR2 YFSETQ. V was shortened by 0 bases and J by 8 bases, with 14 bases between the two germline ends. This CDR3 has 14 residues. CDR3 nucleotide sequence: TGCGCCAGCAGCTTGGAAGGAGCCGCTGTAGAAGCTTTCTTT. Translated: CASSLEGAAVEAFF.

This clone was observed a few times. V is TRBV2 and J is TRBJ1-6; tentatively, D is TRBD1 (5 bases). Germline CDR1 reads SNHLY; CDR2 reads FYNNEI. CDR3 length: 13 residues. Trimming removed 3 bases from V and 7 bases from J, with 7 bases in between. The DNA of the CDR3 is TGTGCCAGCAGTGACTCAGGGAATTCACCCCTCCACTTT. It specifies CASSDSGNSPLHF.